This T cell receptor beta chain is drawn from a study of OX40 agonist ivuxolimab in advanced cancers. In this sample, this clone turned up once. An end of the junction does not agree with germline; a read error may underlie this. There are 11 residues in the CDR3. CDR1 is SGHTA and CDR2 is FQGNSA in the germline V gene. Measured with immunoSEQ multiplex PCR; TCRdb has only the in-frame clones, and not every one. The table includes tens of thousands of clones, about 81% detected once. The chain employs TRBV7-2 and TRBJ2-5; 7 bases map to TRBD2. The J call may be incorrect, as the DNA end agrees better with TRBJ2-7. The sequence was collected from an adult with an advanced solid tumor such as melanoma, head and neck, liver or kidney cancer. The input for sequencing was CD4+ or CD8+ T cells sorted from blood, taken in a trial of the OX40 agonist ivuxolimab. CDR3 DNA: TGTGCCAGCAGCCTAGCGGACGAGCAGTACTTC. Translation: CASSLADEQYF.